This is a list of T cell receptor beta chains from one sample in a study of shared clonotypes between healthy human individuals. The repertoire was sequenced with immunoSEQ multiplex PCR; TCRdb's copy has only in-frame clones and lacks some. The profile shows about 1.5 million clones, 95% to 99% of them singletons. Sequencing was carried out using naive CD4+ T cells sorted from blood. These receptors were taken from a man younger than 40 in good health. Both conserved end residues are part of each CDR3. Fields, in order: J gene, clone size, V gene, D gene, CDR3 DNA, CDR3 protein. D genes are given only for firm matches. Only some rows state a clone size, as once, few, many or a class for expanded clones.

TRBJ2-3 - TRBV10-2 TRBD1 TGCGCCAGCACATGGGACAGGGGAACAGATACGCAGTATTTT CASTWDRGTDTQYF
TRBJ1-2 - TRBV5-1 - TGCGCCAGCAGCGATACAGGGCCGGATAGCTACACCTTC CASSDTGPDSYTF
TRBJ2-7 - TRBV7-8 TRBD1 TGTGCCAGCGGGGAAGTAGAGGGGGCGATTCCTGGGGAGCAGTACTTC CASGEVEGAIPGEQYF
TRBJ1-3 once TRBV5-1 - TGCGCCAGCAGCTTGGCCGGGGGGGCTTTTGGAAACACCATATATTTT CASSLAGGAFGNTIYF
TRBJ1-1 - TRBV27 TRBD1 TGTGCCAGCAGCCGGGACAGAATGAACACTGAAGCTTTCTTT CASSRDRMNTEAFF
TRBJ2-5 - TRBV18 - TGTGCCAGCTCACCACGGGCGGGTCGAGAGACCCAGTACTTC CASSPRAGRETQYF
TRBJ2-5 - TRBV6-6 TRBD1 TGTGCCAGCAGCACCGGGACAGGGGAGACCCAGTACTTC CASSTGTGETQYF
TRBJ2-1 - TRBV7-9 - TGTGCCAGCAGCTTACGGCGGGATTCCTACAATGAGCAGTTCTTC CASSLRRDSYNEQFF
TRBJ2-7 - TRBV18 TRBD2 TGTGCCAGCTCACCACCGTCCGCGGGAGGGCCTCTAGCCTACGAGCAGTACTTC CASSPPSAGGPLAYEQYF
TRBJ1-5 once TRBV18 TRBD1 TGTGCCAGCAGACCAGGGGGTACGAGCAATCAGCCCCAGCATTTT CASRPGGTSNQPQHF
TRBJ2-7 - TRBV2 - TGTGCCAGCATTGGCTGGGGGGAGCAGTACTTC CASIGWGEQYF
TRBJ2-1 - TRBV15 - TGTGCCACCAGTTGGACCTCCTACAATGAGCAGTTCTTC CATSWTSYNEQFF
TRBJ1-5 - TRBV2 TRBD1 TGTGCCAGCAAGGGAGGGGGCAGCCAGCCCCAGCATTTT CASKGGGSQPQHF
TRBJ1-4 - TRBV5-1 - TGCGCCAGCAGCTTGCCTTCCGAAAAACTGTTTTTT CASSLPSEKLFF
TRBJ2-7 - TRBV6-1 TRBD1 TGTGCCAGCAGTAGGACAGGGGGCAGGGCCTACGAGCAGTACTTC CASSRTGGRAYEQYF
TRBJ2-7 once TRBV18 TRBD2 TGTGCCAGCTCACCACTTATTAGCGGGAGCATCTACGAGCAGTACTTC CASSPLISGSIYEQYF
TRBJ2-1 - TRBV18 - TGTGCCAGCTCACCGGATTCCCTGGGAGAGCAGTTCTTC CASSPDSLGEQFF
TRBJ2-5 - TRBV7-2 - TGTGCCAGCAGCTTCTTTGGAGAGACCCAGTACTTC CASSFFGETQYF
TRBJ2-7 - TRBV14 TRBD1 TGTGCCAGCAGCCGAGGGACAGGGCGTAACTACGAGCAGTACTTC CASSRGTGRNYEQYF
TRBJ2-7 - TRBV5-1 - TGCGCCAGCAGCTTGGGGTTTATGTTCGACGAGCAGTACTTC CASSLGFMFDEQYF
TRBJ2-7 - TRBV18 - TGTGCCAGCTCACTCGACAGAAACTTAGTTTACGAGCAGTACTTC CASSLDRNLVYEQYF
TRBJ1-2 - TRBV19 - TGTGCCAGTAGTACACAGGGTAACTATGGCTACACCTTC CASSTQGNYGYTF
TRBJ2-2 - TRBV7-8 - TGTGCCATTGGCGGGGTCCTGCCTCTGTTTTTT CAIGGVLPLFF
TRBJ2-7 - TRBV5-1 - TGCGCCAGCAGCGCGGCGTACTCCGCCTACGAGCAGTACTTC CASSAAYSAYEQYF
TRBJ2-5 - TRBV29-1 TRBD1 TGCAGCGTTGAAGATCGGGGACAGGGGCCGGAGACCCAGTACTTC CSVEDRGQGPETQYF
TRBJ2-7 - TRBV5-6 TRBD1 TGTGCCAGCAGCTCGGACGTGGGACAGGGGGTTTTTTTCCACGAGCAGTACTTC CASSSDVGQGVFFHEQYF
TRBJ1-2 - TRBV5-1 - TGCGCCAGCAGCTTGGAACAGGGCTATGGCTACACCTTC CASSLEQGYGYTF
TRBJ2-3 - TRBV5-4 - TGTGCCAGCAGCTTGGCCCGAGATACGCAGTATTTT CASSLARDTQYF
TRBJ2-3 - TRBV4-1 - TGCGCCAGCAGCCAAACTGTAACAGATACGCAGTATTTT CASSQTVTDTQYF
TRBJ2-1 - TRBV27 TRBD2 TGTGCCAGCAGTCCTCTAGCGGGAGGCAACAATGAGCAGTTCTTC CASSPLAGGNNEQFF
TRBJ2-4 - TRBV27 TRBD2 TGTGCCAGCAGTTTAGGGGGACTAGCCCCCATTCAGTACTTC CASSLGGLAPIQYF
TRBJ1-1 - TRBV19 - TGTGCCAGTCGACTCGCCCGAGGGAGCACTGAAGCTTTCTTT CASRLARGSTEAFF
TRBJ2-1 - TRBV5-1 TRBD2 TGCGCCAGCAGACATACTAGCGGAGACATCTACAATGAGCAGTTCTTC CASRHTSGDIYNEQFF
TRBJ2-3 - TRBV9 TRBD2 TGTGCCAGCAGCAAGGGACTAGCGGGAGCTGAAGATACGCAGTATTTT CASSKGLAGAEDTQYF
TRBJ2-7 - TRBV21-1 - TGTGCCAGCAGCAAAGACGGGCGCTACGAGCAGTACTTC CASSKDGRYEQYF
TRBJ2-7 - TRBV6-5 TRBD2 TGTGCCAGCAGTTTGACTAGCGGGAGCCTCTACTACGAGCAGTACTTC CASSLTSGSLYYEQYF